These 15 T cell receptor beta chains originate from one sample sequenced in a study of blood T cell repertoires in COVID-19. Clones were read by immunoSEQ multiplex PCR, and TCRdb kept only the in-frame ones, dropping some. The repertoire holds roughly 190,000 clones, 75% to 85% seen once, with roughly 6.7% in the top ten. Sequencing was performed on peripheral blood. The receptor set was obtained from a man between 60 and 70 years old with acute or convalescent COVID-19.

The genes are TRBV7-3 and TRBJ2-3; maybe TRBD2 (6 bases). V was pared by 6 bases and J by 4 bases, with 11 bases between. In germline, CDR1 is SGHTA, CDR2 FQGTGA. The CDR3 is made up of 13 amino acids. In DNA form, the CDR3 reads TGTGCCAGCAGGCGGGACTTGTCAGATACGCAGTATTTT. Translated, it gives CASRRDLSDTQYF.

V is TRBV11-3 and J is TRBJ2-7; D is unclear. V lost 0 bases and J lost 4, with 7 bases in between. The CDR3 has 13 amino acids. Per germline, CDR1 SGHNT and CDR2 YENEEA. CDR3 region: CASSLDYSYEQYF. In DNA, the CDR3 is TGTGCCAGCAGCTTAGATTATAGTTACGAGCAGTACTTC.

The chain combines TRBV30 with TRBJ2-7; 10 bases are shared with TRBD2. Germline CDR1 is GTSNPN and CDR2 is SVGIG (reference sequence). The CDR3 has 13 residues. V trimming: 8 bases; J trimming: 2 bases; junction bases outside the gene matches: 6. The CDR3 sequence is CAGTLAGAYEQYF. DNA for the CDR3: TGTGCCGGAACTCTAGCGGGAGCCTACGAGCAGTACTTC.

The chain joins TRBV2 to TRBJ2-7, with 14 bases that match TRBD2. The germline gives CDR1 SNHLY, CDR2 FYNNEI. This CDR3 comprises 16 residues. The junction had 11 bases not matched to a gene; V was cut back by 5 bases and J by 8 bases. CDR3 DNA sequence: TGTGCCAGCAGTTTCCGGACCGGGACTAGCGGGAGCAAGCAGTACTTC. Translated: CASSFRTGTSGSKQYF.

The chain couples TRBV6-2 or TRBV6-3 to TRBJ2-7; D is possibly TRBD2 (6 bases). The CDR3 spans 16 residues. Trimming stripped 4 bases from V and 0 bases from J, with 16 bases between. Germline CDR1 is MNHEY and CDR2 is SVGEGT. Here the CDR3 reads CASSSLSTGASYEQYF. CDR3 in DNA: TGTGCCAGCAGTTCCCTCAGTACGGGAGCCTCCTACGAGCAGTACTTC.

The chain combines TRBV7-9 with TRBJ2-7; 8 bases match TRBD2. Germline V gene lookup returns CDR1 SEHNR and CDR2 FQNEAQ (reference sequence). Trimming at V came to 5 bases and at J to 2 bases, leaving 8 bases not matched to a gene. This CDR3 has 15 amino acids. DNA for the CDR3: TGTGCCAGCAGCCCCGGGACTAGGTTTCCCTACGAGCAGTACTTC. Its translation is CASSPGTRFPYEQYF.

This clone was observed a handful of times. The rearrangement joins TRBV4-1 to TRBJ1-5; D unresolved. The CDR3 is 13 amino acids. The germline V gene encodes CDR1 MGHRA and CDR2 YSYEKL. V was shortened by 3 bases and J by 7 bases, with 10 bases between the two germline ends. CDR3 coding DNA: TGCGCCAGCAGCCAGAAGAGGGAACAGCCCCAGCATTTT. Its protein is CASSQKREQPQHF.

The chain couples TRBV6-5 to TRBJ2-5, with D tentatively TRBD2 (5 bases). The CDR3 length is 14 residues. V gave up 5 bases and J gave up 1 base, with 11 bases separating them. Germline V gives CDR1 MNHEY, CDR2 SVGAGI. This CDR3 is CASSPGRAQETQYF. The CDR3 DNA sequence: TGTGCCAGCAGTCCTGGGCGGGCCCAAGAGACCCAGTACTTC.

The rearrangement uses TRBV5-6 and TRBJ1-5, with TRBD1 matching over 9 bases. The CDR3 is made up of 17 amino acids. Germline trimming cut 3 bases from V and 0 bases from J; bases unmatched to any gene: 7. Germline V gives CDR1 SGHDT, CDR2 YYEEEE. CDR3 in amino acids: CASSSRDRAYSNQPQHF. DNA of the CDR3: TGTGCCAGCAGCTCAAGGGACAGGGCGTATAGCAATCAGCCCCAGCATTTT.

This clone occurred once. The V and J genes are TRBV4-1 and TRBJ2-1, with D perhaps matching TRBD2 (6 bases). CDR1 is MGHRA, CDR2 YSYEKL, per germline. V lost 0 bases and J lost 8, with 11 bases in between. CDR3 length: 14 amino acids. The CDR3 is CASSQDVGGYEQFF. DNA for the CDR3: TGCGCCAGCAGCCAAGATGTGGGGGGTTATGAGCAGTTCTTC.

The chain combines TRBV5-5 with TRBJ1-2, with 10 bases that match TRBD1. The CDR3 has 16 amino acids. Germline V lookup: CDR1 SGHKS, CDR2 YYEKEE (reference sequence). V shed 0 bases, J shed 6 bases, and the junction held 8 bases outside the gene matches. This CDR3 is CASSLVVVGTGDGYTF. DNA of the CDR3: TGTGCCAGCAGCTTGGTAGTTGTCGGGACAGGGGATGGCTACACCTTC.

In its sample, this clone was seen a few times. The chain links TRBV19 to TRBJ1-5; 7 bases map to TRBD1. This CDR3 is built from 14 residues. The V gene end was trimmed by 8 bases and the J gene end by 5 bases; junction bases not matched to a gene: 9. The germline CDR1 and CDR2 sequences are LNHDA and SQIVND (reference sequence). The CDR3 region is CASVPGQWDQPQHF. The CDR3 coding sequence is TGTGCCAGTGTGCCGGGACAGTGGGATCAGCCCCAGCATTTT.

This clone has just one count. The chain links TRBV18 to TRBJ1-1; tentatively, D is TRBD1 (5 bases). CDR1 KGHSH and CDR2 LQKENI come from the germline V gene. V lost 1 base to trimming and J lost 7 bases, with 13 bases between them. The CDR3 is 14 residues long. CDR3 region: CASSPLQGRDEAFF. As DNA, the CDR3 is TGTGCCAGCTCACCACTCCAGGGTCGTGATGAAGCTTTCTTT.

This chain links TRBV24-1 with TRBJ1-1; D ambiguous. The CDR3 is 14 amino acids. CDR1 and CDR2 from the germline V gene are KGHDR and SFDVKD. V dropped 3 bases and J dropped 3 bases, with 10 bases sitting between them. CDR3 DNA sequence: TGTGCCACCAGTGATCCCTCCGCAGACACTGAAGCTTTCTTT. As protein: CATSDPSADTEAFF.

The rearrangement links TRBV7-8 to TRBJ1-1; 7 bases map to TRBD1. The CDR3 covers 15 residues. Germline-derived CDR1 and CDR2 are SGHVS and FQNEAQ. Germline trimming cut 6 bases from V and 4 bases from J; bases unmatched to any gene: 11. DNA of the CDR3: TGTGCCAGCAGTTATCTACTTGACAGGGTCACTGAAGCTTTCTTT. It is translated as CASSYLLDRVTEAFF.